This record covers a single TCR beta chain. The antigen remains unidentified. Using immunoSEQ multiplex PCR, the repertoire was profiled, and TCRdb retains in-frame clones only, with some absent. The sample has approximately 140,000 clones; over 85% are singletons. This record comes from a study of T cell responses to AZD1222 COVID-19 vaccine. Regarding the study as a whole: Dominant at 160-218 and 743-854, vaccine-associated CD4 TCRs also spanned spike. Mostly white British, mostly female donors; authors suggested clonal diversity may be underestimated. None of the repertoires were sampled until the peak T cell response had passed.

The junction had 8 bases not matched to a gene; V was cut back by 8 bases and J by 3 bases. The CDR3 loop spans 15 amino acids. CDR1 is ENHRY, CDR2 SYGVKD, per germline. This chain uses TRBV10-3 with TRBJ2-2, with 8 bases that match TRBD2. The specimen was peripheral blood, collected on day 0 of AZD1222 vaccination. The receptor's source is an adult in good health. This chain's CDR3 is CAIPSGGADTGELFF. The CDR3 DNA reads TGTGCCATCCCCTCGGGAGGGGCGGACACCGGGGAGCTGTTTTTT.